This is a list of T cell receptor beta chains from one sample in a study of OX40 agonist ivuxolimab in advanced cancers. Profiled with immunoSEQ multiplex PCR; TCRdb holds only in-frame clones, not every one. The table records 55,000 to 80,000 clones, roughly 80% of them present only once. The sample consisted of CD4+ or CD8+ T cells sorted from blood, taken in a trial of the OX40 agonist ivuxolimab. Receptor source: an adult with an advanced solid tumor such as melanoma, head and neck, liver or kidney cancer. CDR3s leave out the opening cysteine and the closing phenylalanine or tryptophan. Each record gives: D gene, V gene, CDR3 length, clone size, CDR3 protein. The D gene is left open where the match is weak. Only part of the rows carry a size: once, few, many, or a class if the clone is expanded.

TRBD2 TRBV5-1 11 NA ASSSLAVGEQY
NA TRBV4-2 19 NA ASSQDAGLWGFLSGANVLT
NA TRBV30 13 once AWSVRQGTSQPQH
NA TRBV27 16 NA ASSLYRNRVGPGTEAF
TRBD2 TRBV27 14 NA ASSLKGLAVQETQY
NA TRBV18 14 NA ASSPPALANHYEQY
NA TRBV4-3 14 NA ASSQLTPLGTDTQY
NA TRBV11-2 11 NA ASSLNNQETQY
NA TRBV7-9 11 few ASSPRGPDTQY
NA TRBV5-5 9 NA ASSLGVGYT
NA TRBV11-2 10 NA ASSLRGTEAF
TRBD1 TRBV6-6 13 NA ASSYGTAYNSPLH
TRBD1 TRBV18 13 few ASSLGQEFNQPQH
NA TRBV19 13 NA ASSLRGTPGGEQY
NA TRBV7-2 12 once ASSLAGGVARQF
TRBD1 TRBV6-5 12 NA ASSYGGQDYGYT
NA TRBV11-3 9 NA ASSLKGFVV
NA TRBV7-2 11 NA ASRGDTLYGYT
TRBD1 TRBV6-5 12 once ASSWTGRWVEAF
NA TRBV11-2 11 NA ASSPYVTYEQY
TRBD1 TRBV19 13 NA ASTPRDRGTYEQY
NA TRBV19 11 NA ASSSDREGEQY
NA TRBV12-5 11 NA ASGTNGRAEAF
NA TRBV7-9 12 NA ASSFVVGGNGYT
NA TRBV6-1 13 once ASSEYPTGTYEQY
TRBD1 TRBV5-4 11 NA ASSLGQGDGYT
TRBD1 TRBV6-5 12 NA ASSRGTENTEAF
TRBD1 TRBV5-1 13 NA ASSPGQGAINEQF
TRBD2 TRBV13 13 NA ASRFSGGSTGELF
NA TRBV20-1 8 NA SAANNEQF
NA TRBV27 16 NA ASSNLPPVSSSYNEQF
TRBD1 TRBV9 12 few ASSVTGGDYGYT
NA TRBV27 12 NA ASSLYGGEGGYT
TRBD2 TRBV7-2 12 NA ASSLAGGASEQF
TRBD2 TRBV6-5 13 NA ASSSPAGEQETQY
TRBD1 TRBV19 13 NA ASMVSGGRGETQY
NA TRBV6-5 13 NA ASSRKTQGIYEQY